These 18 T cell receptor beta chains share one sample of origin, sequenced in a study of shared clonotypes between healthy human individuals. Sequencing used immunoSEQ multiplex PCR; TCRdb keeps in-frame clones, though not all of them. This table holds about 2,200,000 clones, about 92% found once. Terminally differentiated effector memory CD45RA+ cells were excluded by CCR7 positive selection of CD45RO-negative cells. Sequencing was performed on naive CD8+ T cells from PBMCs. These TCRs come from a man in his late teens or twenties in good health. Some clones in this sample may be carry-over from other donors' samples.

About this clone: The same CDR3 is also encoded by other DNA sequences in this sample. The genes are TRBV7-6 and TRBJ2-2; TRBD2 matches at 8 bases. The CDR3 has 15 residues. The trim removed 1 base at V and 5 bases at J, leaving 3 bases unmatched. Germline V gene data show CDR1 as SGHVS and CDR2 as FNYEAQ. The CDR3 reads CASSLGASGTGELFF. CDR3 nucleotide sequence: TGTGCCAGCAGCTTAGGGGCTAGCGGGACCGGGGAGCTGTTTTTT.

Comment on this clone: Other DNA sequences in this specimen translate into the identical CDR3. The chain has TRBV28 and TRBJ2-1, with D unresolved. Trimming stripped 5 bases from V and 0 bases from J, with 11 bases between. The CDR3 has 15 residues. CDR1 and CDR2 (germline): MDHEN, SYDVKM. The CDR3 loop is CASSPPGSSYNEQFF. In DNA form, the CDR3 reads TGTGCCAGCAGTCCCCCCGGTAGCTCCTACAATGAGCAGTTCTTC.

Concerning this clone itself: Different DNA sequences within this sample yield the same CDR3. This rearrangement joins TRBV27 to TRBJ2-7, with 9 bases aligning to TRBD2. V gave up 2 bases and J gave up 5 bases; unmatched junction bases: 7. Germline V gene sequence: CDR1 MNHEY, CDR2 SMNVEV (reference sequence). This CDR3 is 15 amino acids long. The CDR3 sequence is CASSLRAGGPHEQYF. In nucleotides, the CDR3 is TGTGCCAGCAGTTTACGGGCGGGAGGGCCCCACGAGCAGTACTTC.

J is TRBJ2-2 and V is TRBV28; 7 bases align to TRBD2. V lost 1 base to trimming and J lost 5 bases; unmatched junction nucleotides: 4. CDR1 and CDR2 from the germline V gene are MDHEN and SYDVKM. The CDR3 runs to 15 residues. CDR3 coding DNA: TGTGCCAGCAGTTTATTGGGGGGGTCGACCGGGGAGCTGTTTTTT. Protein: CASSLLGGSTGELFF.

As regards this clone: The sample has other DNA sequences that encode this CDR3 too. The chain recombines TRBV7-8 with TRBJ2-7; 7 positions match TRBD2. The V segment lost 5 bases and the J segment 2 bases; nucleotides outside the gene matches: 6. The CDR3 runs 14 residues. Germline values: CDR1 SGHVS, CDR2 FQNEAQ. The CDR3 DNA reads TGTGCCAGCAGCCCAGCGGGAACCGCCTACGAGCAGTACTTC. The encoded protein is CASSPAGTAYEQYF.

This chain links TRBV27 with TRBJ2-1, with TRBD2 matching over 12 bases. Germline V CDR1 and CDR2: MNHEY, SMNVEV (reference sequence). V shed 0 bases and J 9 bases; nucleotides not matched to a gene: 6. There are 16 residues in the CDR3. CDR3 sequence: CASSLSTSGSASEQFF. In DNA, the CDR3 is TGTGCCAGCAGTTTATCGACTAGCGGGAGTGCGAGTGAGCAGTTCTTC.

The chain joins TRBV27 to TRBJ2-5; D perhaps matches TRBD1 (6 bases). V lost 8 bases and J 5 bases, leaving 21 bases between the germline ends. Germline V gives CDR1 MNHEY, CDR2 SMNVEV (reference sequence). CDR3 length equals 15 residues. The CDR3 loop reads CASLPTGSRGETQYF. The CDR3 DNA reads TGTGCCAGCTTGCCTACAGGGTCCCGCGGCGAGACCCAGTACTTC.

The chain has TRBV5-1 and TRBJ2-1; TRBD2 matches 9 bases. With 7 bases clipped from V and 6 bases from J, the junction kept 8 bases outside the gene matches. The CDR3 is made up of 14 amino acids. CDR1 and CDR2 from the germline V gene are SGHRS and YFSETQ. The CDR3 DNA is TGCGCCAGCCAGACTAGCGGCTCGCTCAATGAGCAGTTCTTC. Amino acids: CASQTSGSLNEQFF.

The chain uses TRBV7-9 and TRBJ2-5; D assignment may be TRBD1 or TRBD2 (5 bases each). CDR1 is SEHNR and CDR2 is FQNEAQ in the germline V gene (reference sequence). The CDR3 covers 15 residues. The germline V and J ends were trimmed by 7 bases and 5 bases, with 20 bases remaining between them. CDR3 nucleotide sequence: TGTGCCAGCACCCCCAGAGGGGCGGAATGGGAGACCCAGTACTTC. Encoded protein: CASTPRGAEWETQYF.

CDR3: CASSESGGTYNEQFF. The CDR3 nucleotides read TGCGCCAGCAGTGAGTCTGGCGGAACATACAATGAGCAGTTCTTC. The chain combines TRBV10-2 with TRBJ2-1; D is unresolved. With 0 bases removed from V and 4 bases from J, the gap between germline ends came to 10 bases. There are 15 residues in the CDR3. The germline gives CDR1 WSHSY, CDR2 SAAADI.

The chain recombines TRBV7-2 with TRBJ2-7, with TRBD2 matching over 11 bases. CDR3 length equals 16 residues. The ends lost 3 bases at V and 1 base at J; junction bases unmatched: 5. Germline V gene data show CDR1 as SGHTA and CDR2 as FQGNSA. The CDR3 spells CASSFSTSGNSYEQYF. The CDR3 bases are TGTGCCAGCAGCTTTTCGACTAGCGGGAATTCCTACGAGCAGTACTTC.

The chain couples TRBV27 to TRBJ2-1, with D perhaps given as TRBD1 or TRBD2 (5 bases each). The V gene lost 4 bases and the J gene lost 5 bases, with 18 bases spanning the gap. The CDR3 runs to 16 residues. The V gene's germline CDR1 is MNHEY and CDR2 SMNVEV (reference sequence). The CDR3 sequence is CASSWAFQGSDNEQFF. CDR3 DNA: TGTGCCAGCAGTTGGGCTTTTCAGGGTAGCGACAATGAGCAGTTCTTC.

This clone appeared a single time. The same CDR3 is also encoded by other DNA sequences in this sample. Written as DNA, the CDR3 is TGTGCCAGCAGCTCCCGGGACAGCACAGATACGCAGTATTTT. It is translated as CASSSRDSTDTQYF. The chain uses TRBV7-9 and TRBJ2-3; D assignment may be TRBD1 or TRBD2 (5 bases each). The CDR3 covers 14 residues. CDR1 SEHNR and CDR2 FQNEAQ come from the germline V gene (reference sequence). V shed 4 bases and J shed 0 bases, with 8 bases lying between them.

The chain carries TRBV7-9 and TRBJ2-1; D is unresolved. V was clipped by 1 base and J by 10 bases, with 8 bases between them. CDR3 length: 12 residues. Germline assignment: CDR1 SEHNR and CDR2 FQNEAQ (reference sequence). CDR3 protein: CASSLGQPEQFF. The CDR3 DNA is TGTGCCAGCAGCTTAGGGCAACCAGAGCAGTTCTTC.

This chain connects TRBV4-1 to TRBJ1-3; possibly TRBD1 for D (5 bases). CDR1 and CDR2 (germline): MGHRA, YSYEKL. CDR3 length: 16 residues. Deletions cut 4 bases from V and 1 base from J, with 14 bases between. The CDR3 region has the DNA TGCGCCAGCAGCCCCCGACAGTTACTATCTGGAAACACCATATATTTT. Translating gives CASSPRQLLSGNTIYF.

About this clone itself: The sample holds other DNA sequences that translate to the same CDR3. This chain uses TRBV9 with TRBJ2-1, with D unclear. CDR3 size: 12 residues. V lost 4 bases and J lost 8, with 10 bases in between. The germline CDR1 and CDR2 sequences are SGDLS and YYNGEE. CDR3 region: CASSPPAHEQFF. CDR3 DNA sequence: TGTGCCAGCAGCCCCCCAGCGCATGAGCAGTTCTTC.

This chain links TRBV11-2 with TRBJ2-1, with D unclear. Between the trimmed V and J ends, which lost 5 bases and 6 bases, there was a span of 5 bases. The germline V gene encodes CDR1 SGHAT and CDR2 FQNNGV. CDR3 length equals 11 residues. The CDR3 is CASSAGNEQFF. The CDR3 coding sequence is TGTGCCAGCAGCGCCGGCAATGAGCAGTTCTTC. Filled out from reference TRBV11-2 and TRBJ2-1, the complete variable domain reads EAGVAQSPRYKIIEKRQSVAFWCNPISGHATLYWYQQILGQGPKLLIQFQNNGVVDDSQLPKDRFSAERLKGVDSTLKIQPAKLEDSAVYLCASSAGNEQFFGPGTRLTVL.

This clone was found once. This CDR3 is CASSLSTGMGNEKLFF. The CDR3 coding sequence is TGTGCCAGCAGCCTCTCGACAGGGATGGGTAATGAAAAACTGTTTTTT. The chain carries TRBV28 and TRBJ1-4; 7 nucleotides line up with TRBD1. V shed 6 bases and J 4 bases; nucleotides not matched to a gene: 11. CDR3 size: 16 residues. CDR1 MDHEN and CDR2 SYDVKM come from the germline V gene.